This T cell receptor beta chain derives from a study of blood T cell repertoires in COVID-19. Study-level information: Samples taken during acute and convalescent COVID-19 were collected in the United States, Italy and Spain. In each case, the material was cDNA or gDNA derived from T cells, B-cell-depleted T cells, or PBMCs.

The CDR3 is 13 amino acids. Germline V lookup: CDR1 MGHRA, CDR2 YSYEKL. Between the trimmed V and J ends, which lost 1 base and 4 bases, there was a span of 7 bases. Per the original data handling: Nucleated cell counts were estimated from reference gene primer amplification. Sequencing used immunoSEQ multiplex PCR; TCRdb keeps in-frame clones, though not all of them. V and J calls and clone size follow that table, whereas D and trimming were derived from the DNA. The table has about 100,000 clones, roughly nine tenths seen once. The clonotype originates from a man between 40 and 49 years old with active or convalescent COVID-19. The chain links TRBV4-1 to TRBJ1-2; unclear D gene. The sample comprised peripheral blood. The CDR3 here is CASSQAAAYGYTF. In nucleotides, the CDR3 is TGCGCCAGCAGCCAAGCCGCGGCCTATGGCTACACCTTC.